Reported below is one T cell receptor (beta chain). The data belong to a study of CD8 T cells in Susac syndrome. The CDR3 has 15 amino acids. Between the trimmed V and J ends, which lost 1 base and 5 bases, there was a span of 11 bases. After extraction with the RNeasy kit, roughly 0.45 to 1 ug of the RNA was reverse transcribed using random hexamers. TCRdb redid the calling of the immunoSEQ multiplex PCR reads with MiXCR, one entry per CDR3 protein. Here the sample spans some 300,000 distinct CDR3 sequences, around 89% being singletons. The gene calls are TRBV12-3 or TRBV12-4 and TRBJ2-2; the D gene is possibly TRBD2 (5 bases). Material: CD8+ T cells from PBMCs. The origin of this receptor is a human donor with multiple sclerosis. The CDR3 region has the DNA TGTGCCAGCAGTTTAGGGCGGGTCGGGACCGGGGAGCTGTTTTTT. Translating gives CASSLGRVGTGELFF.